What follows are 6 T cell receptor beta chains derived from one specimen sequenced in a study of T cell responses to AZD1222 COVID-19 vaccine (dated by TCRdb to the early 2020s). The library came from the immunoSEQ multiplex PCR assay. Here the immuneACCESS table is served through TCRdb, limited to in-frame sequences with V and J called. Missing clones are a known gap in these copies; in checked studies unresolved V genes cover under half, and the rest lacks a known reason. This sample comprises more than 35,000 clones, more than 80% of them detected only once. The leading ten clones occupy 52% of the sample. Explained via the paper, the time point label denotes: baseline before first vaccination. The sample here was peripheral blood, taken on day 0 of AZD1222 vaccination. These receptors were taken from an adult in good health.

The V call is TRBV6-2 or TRBV6-3, the J call TRBJ2-1; the D gene is possibly TRBD2 (6 bases). The length of the CDR3 is 13 residues. The V end lost 5 bases, the J end lost 5 bases, and 10 bases lay between the germline ends. Per the germline V gene, CDR1 is MNHEY and CDR2 is SVGEGT. The DNA of the CDR3 is TGTGCCAGCAGTCGCCGACTAGACAATGAGCAGTTCTTC. Encoded protein: CASSRRLDNEQFF.

This clone was observed many times. The genes are TRBV4-1 and TRBJ2-3, with 8 bases aligning to TRBD1. CDR3 length: 14 residues. The V segment lost 4 bases and the J segment 3 bases; nucleotides outside the gene matches: 3. CDR1 MGHRA and CDR2 YSYEKL come from the germline V gene. Written as DNA, the CDR3 is TGCGCCAGCAGCCCTTGGACAGGGACAGATACGCAGTATTTT. Protein product: CASSPWTGTDTQYF.

This chain uses TRBV28 with TRBJ1-2, with D unclear. The V gene lost 5 bases and the J gene lost 4 bases, with 11 bases spanning the gap. This CDR3 has 13 amino acids. Germline V gene lookup returns CDR1 MDHEN and CDR2 SYDVKM. The CDR3, as DNA: TGTGCCAGCAGTGGAGGAGCGGCCTATGGCTACACCTTC. Translating it yields CASSGGAAYGYTF.

This clone has ten or more counts. V gene TRBV7-9 combines with J gene TRBJ1-2; D remains unclear. The germline V gene encodes CDR1 SEHNR and CDR2 FQNEAQ (reference sequence). V was trimmed by 3 bases and J by 1 base, leaving 15 bases between them. CDR3 length equals 16 residues. This CDR3 reads CASSLDRADFNYGYTF. CDR3 DNA: TGTGCCAGCAGCTTGGATAGGGCGGATTTTAACTATGGCTACACCTTC.

This clone was seen just once. The V gene is TRBV2, the J gene TRBJ1-5; 7 nucleotides agree with TRBD1. The CDR3 extends over 16 amino acids. J gave up 2 bases and V 5 bases, and 9 bases lay outside the gene matches. The V gene's germline CDR1 is SNHLY and CDR2 FYNNEI. The CDR3 spells CASSTTTGTGNQPQHF. CDR3 sequence (DNA): TGTGCCAGCAGTACTACTACCGGGACAGGCAATCAGCCCCAGCATTTT.

The chain has TRBV10-2 and TRBJ1-1; 7 bases align to TRBD1. Germline CDR1 and CDR2: WSHSY and SAAADI. Trimming removed 6 bases from V and 7 bases from J; junction bases left unmatched: 11. The CDR3 is 14 residues long. The CDR3 coding sequence is TGCGCCAGCAGAGGATCGGGACAGATTAATGAAGCTTTCTTT. It yields the protein CASRGSGQINEAFF.